Listed below are T cell receptor beta chains from one sample, sequenced in a study of blood T cells in healthy people across ages. TCRdb used MiXCR to reprocess the 5' RACE reads, holding one entry per CDR3 protein. The repertoire holds some 710,000 distinct CDR3 sequences, with less than 60% as singletons. The sequencing input was blood. The receptor set was obtained from a man at least 80 years old in good health. Each CDR3 is given with its conserved first and last residue. A D gene is named only where the DNA matches it firmly. Clone sizes are given selectively: once, few, many, or a class where the clone is expanded.

J gene	D gene	V gene	clone size	CDR3 DNA	CDR3 protein
TRBJ2-1	NA	TRBV7-9	NA	TGTGCCAGCAGCGTAATTGGGCGGGACAATGAGCAGTTCTTC	CASSVIGRDNEQFF
TRBJ2-7	NA	TRBV12-3/TRBV12-4	NA	TGTGCCAGCGCGGTCCCAGACTACGAGCAGTACTTC	CASAVPDYEQYF
TRBJ1-6	NA	TRBV10-3	NA	TGTGCCATCAGACCGAGGGGTTCGGATTCACCCCTCCACTTT	CAIRPRGSDSPLHF
TRBJ2-3	NA	TRBV4-1	NA	TGCGCCAGCAGCCAAGAAGGGAGCATCCATACGCAGTATTTT	CASSQEGSIHTQYF
TRBJ1-2	NA	TRBV10-3	NA	TGTGCCATCGCCGCGGACCCGAGCAGTGGCTACACCTTC	CAIAADPSSGYTF
TRBJ1-5	TRBD1	TRBV27	NA	TGTGCCAGCAGCCTAAGGGGACAGCTAAAGCCCCAGCATTTT	CASSLRGQLKPQHF
TRBJ2-5	TRBD1	TRBV24-1	NA	TGTGCCACCTCCGGGACAGGAGGTACGACGCAGTACTTC	CATSGTGGTTQYF
TRBJ2-7	TRBD1	TRBV7-6	NA	TGTGCCAGCAGCCCAGACCCGGGGACAGCCTACGAGCAGTACTTC	CASSPDPGTAYEQYF
TRBJ2-3	NA	TRBV20-1	NA	TGCAGTGCTACAGGACAGAACACAGATACGCAGTATTTT	CSATGQNTDTQYF
TRBJ2-7	NA	TRBV7-9	NA	TGTGCCAGCAGCTTAGGCGCAGGGGAGGACGAGCAGTACTTC	CASSLGAGEDEQYF
TRBJ2-1	TRBD2	TRBV7-2	few	TGTGCCAGCAGCTTTACCCGACTAGCGGGGAATGAGCAGTTCTTC	CASSFTRLAGNEQFF
TRBJ1-4	NA	TRBV12-3/TRBV12-4	many	TGTGCCAGCAGTCCGCGGGGGAGAGGCACTAATGAAAAACTGTTTTTT	CASSPRGRGTNEKLFF
TRBJ1-1	NA	TRBV7-9	few	TGTGCCAGCAGCTTAGGGGCCTCAAAAGAAGCTTTCTTT	CASSLGASKEAFF
TRBJ2-7	TRBD1	TRBV28	few	TGTGCCAGCAGTTCCCGGACAGGCCTCTCCTACGAGCAGTACTTC	CASSSRTGLSYEQYF
TRBJ2-3	TRBD2	TRBV20-1	many	TGCAGTGCTAGCGGGACTAGCGGGAGTTTAGCAGATACGCAGTATTTT	CSASGTSGSLADTQYF
TRBJ2-3	NA	TRBV4-3	NA	TGCGCCAGCAGCCGGAATAGGGGTTACGCAGATACGCAGTATTTT	CASSRNRGYADTQYF
TRBJ2-1	NA	TRBV20-1	few	TGCAGTGTTCAATTACGTGAGCAGTTCTTC	CSVQLREQFF
TRBJ2-7	TRBD1	TRBV20-1	NA	TGCAGTTTTTGGACAGGGTCCCACGAGCAGTACTTC	CSFWTGSHEQYF
TRBJ2-7	NA	TRBV19	many	TGTGCCAGTAGTATATTGGGGCAGACAGACGAGCAGTACTTC	CASSILGQTDEQYF
TRBJ2-5	TRBD1	TRBV2	NA	TGTGCCAGCACTGGGGACAGGGCAGAGACCCAGTACTTC	CASTGDRAETQYF
TRBJ2-7	TRBD2	TRBV28	NA	TGTGCCAGCAGTCCCCCCAGCGGGAGGTTCTCCGAGCAGTACTTC	CASSPPSGRFSEQYF
TRBJ1-1	NA	TRBV25-1	NA	TGTGCCAGCAAGGAGAACACTGAAGCTTTCTTT	CASKENTEAFF
TRBJ2-7	NA	TRBV6-6	few	TGTGCCAGCAGCCCTCCCGTAGGGGAGACCTACGAGCAGTACTTC	CASSPPVGETYEQYF